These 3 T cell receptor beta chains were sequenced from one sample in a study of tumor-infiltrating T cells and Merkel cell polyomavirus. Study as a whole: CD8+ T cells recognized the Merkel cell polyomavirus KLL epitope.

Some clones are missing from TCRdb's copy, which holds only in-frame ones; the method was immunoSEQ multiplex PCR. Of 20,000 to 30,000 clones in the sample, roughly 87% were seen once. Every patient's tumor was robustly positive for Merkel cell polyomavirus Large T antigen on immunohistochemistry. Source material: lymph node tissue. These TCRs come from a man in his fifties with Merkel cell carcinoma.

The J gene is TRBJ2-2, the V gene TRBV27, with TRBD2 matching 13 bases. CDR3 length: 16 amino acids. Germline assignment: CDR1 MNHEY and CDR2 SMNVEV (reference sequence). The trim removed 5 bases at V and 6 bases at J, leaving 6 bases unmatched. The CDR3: CASSTTSGRGSGELFF. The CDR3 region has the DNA TGTGCCAGCAGTACCACTAGCGGGAGGGGATCCGGGGAGCTGTTTTTT.

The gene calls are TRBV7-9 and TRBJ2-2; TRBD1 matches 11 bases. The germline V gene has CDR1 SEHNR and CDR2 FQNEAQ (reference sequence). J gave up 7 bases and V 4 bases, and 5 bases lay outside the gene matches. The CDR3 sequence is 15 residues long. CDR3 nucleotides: TGTGCCAGCAGCTCGGACAGGGGGCGCCACGGGGAGCTGTTTTTT. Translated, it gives CASSSDRGRHGELFF.

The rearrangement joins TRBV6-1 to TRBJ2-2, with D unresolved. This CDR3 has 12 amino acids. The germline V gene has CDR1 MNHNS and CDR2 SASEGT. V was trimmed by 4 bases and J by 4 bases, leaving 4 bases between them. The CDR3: CASSGVTGELFF. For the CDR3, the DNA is TGTGCCAGCAGTGGAGTCACCGGGGAGCTGTTTTTT.